The clone carrying this TCR beta chain showed up just a few times. Sequenced by immunoSEQ multiplex PCR; TCRdb stores in-frame clones only, minus some. The sample holds around 98,000 clones, less than 85% seen once. The data belong to a study of blood T cell repertoires in COVID-19. Study-level background: In each case, the material was cDNA or gDNA derived from T cells, B-cell-depleted T cells, or PBMCs.

CDR1 is LNHDA and CDR2 is SQIVND in the germline V gene (reference sequence). V lost 4 bases, J lost 0 bases, and 10 bases lay in between. This CDR3 contains 16 residues. This clonotype originated in a man in his 70s with active or convalescent COVID-19. J is TRBJ2-6 and V is TRBV19; perhaps TRBD1 as D (5 bases). Sequenced input: peripheral blood. The CDR3 loop reads CASSNTGTSGANVLTF. The CDR3 DNA reads as TGTGCCAGTAGTAATACAGGCACCTCTGGGGCCAACGTCCTGACTTTC. Combining the CDR3 with reference TRBV19 and TRBJ2-6 gives the whole variable domain DGGITQSPKYLFRKEGQNVTLSCEQNLNHDAMYWYRQDPGQGLRLIYYSQIVNDFQKGDIAEGYSVSREKKESFPLTVTSAQKNPTAFYLCASSNTGTSGANVLTFGAGSRLTVL.